Listed here are 14 T cell receptor beta chains from one sample, sequenced in a study of blood T cell repertoires in COVID-19. The repertoire was sequenced with immunoSEQ multiplex PCR; TCRdb's copy has only in-frame clones and lacks some. The table records some 97,000 clones, roughly 88% of them present only once. Material: peripheral blood. These receptor sequences come from a woman aged 55-69 years with acute or convalescent COVID-19.

The chain links TRBV20-1 to TRBJ2-1; 7 nucleotides align to TRBD2. Looked up from germline, CDR1 is DFQATT and CDR2 is SNEGSKA (reference sequence). This CDR3 has 16 residues. V dropped 6 bases and J dropped 2; count of bases not matched to a gene: 13. The CDR3, as DNA: TGCAGTGCGAGTGGCCGGGCTAGCGGCCCCTACAATGAGCAGTTCTTC. Its protein product is CSASGRASGPYNEQFF.

V usage is TRBV7-3 and J usage is TRBJ2-2; no definite D call. The V end lost 4 bases, the J end lost 4 bases, and 7 bases lay between the germline ends. CDR1 is SGHTA, CDR2 FQGTGA, per germline. The CDR3 spans 13 residues. CDR3 coding DNA: TGTGCCAGCAGCTCAGTCAGCACCGGGGAGCTGTTTTTT. The encoded protein is CASSSVSTGELFF.

The chain carries TRBV3-1 (or the pseudogene TRBV3-2) and TRBJ1-1; D is undetermined. CDR1 and CDR2 from the germline V gene are LGHDT and YNNKEL (reference sequence). V lost 4 bases to trimming and J lost 2 bases, with 14 bases between them. CDR3 length: 15 amino acids. CDR3 sequence: CASSPLGSPNTEAFF. CDR3 in DNA: TGTGCCAGCAGCCCCCTCGGGTCCCCTAACACTGAAGCTTTCTTT.

In its sample, this clone was seen a few times. The chain employs TRBV18 and TRBJ2-1, with TRBD2 as a possible D gene (5 bases). Germline values: CDR1 KGHSH, CDR2 LQKENI. Trimming cost V 3 bases and J 9 bases, with 15 bases left between them. The CDR3 length is 14 residues. CDR3 protein: CASSPQTPSGEQFF. In nucleotides, the CDR3 is TGTGCCAGCTCACCGCAGACTCCAAGCGGTGAGCAGTTCTTC.

V usage is TRBV6-6 and J usage is TRBJ2-5; 9 bases map to TRBD2. This CDR3 comprises 14 residues. Germline V gene lookup returns CDR1 MNHNY and CDR2 SVGAGI (reference sequence). J lost 0 bases, V lost 11 bases, and 7 bases had no gene match. The CDR3 coding sequence is TGTGCCTCTCGACTAGCGGTGAACCAAGAGACCCAGTACTTC. It encodes CASRLAVNQETQYF.

This chain connects TRBV6-5 to TRBJ1-1, with D perhaps TRBD1 (5 bases). Trimming shortened V by 0 bases and J by 3 bases, and 14 bases separated the two germline ends. The CDR3 has 16 residues. Germline V CDR1 and CDR2: MNHEY, SVGAGI. The DNA for the CDR3 is TGTGCCAGCAGTTACTCGAGAGGTCAGGGCCACACTGAAGCTTTCTTT. Translating gives CASSYSRGQGHTEAFF.

The rearrangement joins TRBV9 to TRBJ1-1; no definite D call. The V gene's germline CDR1 is SGDLS and CDR2 YYNGEE. The CDR3 contains 15 residues. V was shortened by 4 bases and J by 2 bases, with 15 bases between the two germline ends. In nucleotides, the CDR3 is TGTGCCAGCAGCTCCCGGCAGGCCCCCAACACTGAAGCTTTCTTT. This codes for CASSSRQAPNTEAFF. The full variable domain, completed using reference TRBV9 and TRBJ1-1, is DSGVTQTPKHLITATGQRVTLRCSPRSGDLSVYWYQQSLDQGLQFLIQYYNGEERAKGNILERFSAQQFPDLHSELNLSSLELGDSALYFCASSSRQAPNTEAFFGQGTRLTVV.

Only one count was recorded for this clone. CDR3 DNA: TGTGCCAGCAGTGAGTTGAGGTTGGGTGAGCAGTTCTTC. Residues: CASSELRLGEQFF. The chain joins TRBV6-1 to TRBJ2-1, with D hard to call. CDR3 size: 13 residues. Trimming removed 3 bases at V and 9 bases at J, with 12 bases between. Germline V gives CDR1 MNHNS, CDR2 SASEGT.

This clone has just one count. For the CDR3, the DNA is TGTGCCAGCTGCCCGGACAGGGAAGGCACCGGGGAGCTGTTTTTT. Its translation is CASCPDREGTGELFF. The chain is built from TRBV2 and TRBJ2-2; TRBD1 matches at 8 bases. The CDR3 is 15 amino acids. From germline, CDR1 is SNHLY and CDR2 FYNNEI. V lost 8 bases, J lost 4 bases, and 9 bases stayed unmatched.

This rearrangement joins TRBV3-1 (or the pseudogene TRBV3-2) to TRBJ1-1; 8 positions agree with TRBD1. J gave up 5 bases and V 3 bases, and 5 bases lay outside the gene matches. This CDR3 has 14 residues. The V gene's germline CDR1 is LGHDT and CDR2 YNNKEL (reference sequence). DNA of the CDR3: TGTGCCAGCAGCCAGGGACAGGTCGGGACTGAAGCTTTCTTT. Translating it yields CASSQGQVGTEAFF.

The chain recombines TRBV10-2 with TRBJ2-7, with TRBD2 as a possible D gene (5 bases). The CDR3 has 14 residues. The germline gives CDR1 WSHSY, CDR2 SAAADI. Trimming removed 0 bases from V and 3 bases from J, with 9 bases in between. CDR3 bases: TGCGCCAGCAGTGAGTCGCGGGCGCGCTACGAGCAGTACTTC. Its protein product is CASSESRARYEQYF.

This clone was observed a few times. This chain links TRBV10-1 with TRBJ2-1; perhaps TRBD2 as D (5 bases). This CDR3 has 16 residues. The germline V gene has CDR1 WNHNN and CDR2 SYGVQD (reference sequence). Trimming pared 0 bases from V and 3 bases from J, leaving 12 bases between. The CDR3 spells CASSESETGSYNEQFF. The CDR3 bases are TGCGCCAGCAGTGAGTCGGAGACGGGGAGCTACAATGAGCAGTTCTTC.

The chain has TRBV14 and TRBJ2-3; 13 positions match TRBD2. The CDR3 length is 17 residues. J was trimmed by 5 bases and V by 2 bases; bases with no gene match: 7. The germline CDR1 and CDR2 sequences are SGHDN and FVKESK. The CDR3 DNA reads TGTGCCAGCAGCCAAAGACTAGCGGGAGGCCGGGAAGATACGCAGTATTTT. Translation gives CASSQRLAGGREDTQYF.

The V gene is TRBV7-9, the J gene TRBJ1-5, with a possible D match to TRBD1 (5 bases). This CDR3 spans 14 amino acids. Looked up from germline, CDR1 is SEHNR and CDR2 is FQNEAQ (reference sequence). Trimming removed 5 bases from V and 1 base from J, with 9 bases in between. The CDR3 sequence is CASSRSGSNQPQHF. The DNA of the CDR3 is TGTGCCAGCAGCCGTTCAGGGAGCAATCAGCCCCAGCATTTT.